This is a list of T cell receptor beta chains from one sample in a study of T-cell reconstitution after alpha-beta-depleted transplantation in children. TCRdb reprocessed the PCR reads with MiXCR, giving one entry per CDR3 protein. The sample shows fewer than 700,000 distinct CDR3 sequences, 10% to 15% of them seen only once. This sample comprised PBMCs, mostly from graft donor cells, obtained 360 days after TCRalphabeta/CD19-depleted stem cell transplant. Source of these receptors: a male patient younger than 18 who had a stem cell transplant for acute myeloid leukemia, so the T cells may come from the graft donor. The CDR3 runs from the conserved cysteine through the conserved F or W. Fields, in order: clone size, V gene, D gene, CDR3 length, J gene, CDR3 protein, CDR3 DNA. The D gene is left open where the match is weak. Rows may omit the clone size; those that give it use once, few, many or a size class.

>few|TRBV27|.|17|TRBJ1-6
CASSFWTSQGWNSPLHF
TGTGCCAGCAGTTTCTGGACCTCGCAGGGGTGGAATTCACCCCTCCACTTT
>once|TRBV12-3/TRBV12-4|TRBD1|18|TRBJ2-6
CASSYRTGRVAGANVLTF
TGTGCCAGCAGTTACAGGACAGGGCGAGTTGCTGGGGCCAACGTCCTGACTTTC
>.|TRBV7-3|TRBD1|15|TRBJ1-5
CASSLTGQGDQPQHF
TGTGCCAGCAGCTTAACGGGACAGGGCGATCAGCCCCAGCATTTT
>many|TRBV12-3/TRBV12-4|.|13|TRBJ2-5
CASSPGLGETQYF
TGTGCCAGCAGTCCGGGGCTGGGGGAGACCCAGTACTTC
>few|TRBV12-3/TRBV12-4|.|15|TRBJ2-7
CASSLYAGPPYEQYF
TGTGCCAGCAGTTTATACGCGGGACCTCCCTACGAGCAGTACTTC
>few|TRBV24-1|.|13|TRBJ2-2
CATSDVRTGELFF
TGTGCCACCAGTGATGTGCGAACCGGGGAGCTGTTTTTT
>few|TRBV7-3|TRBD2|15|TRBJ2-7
CASSSQAGPSYEQYF
TGTGCCAGCAGCTCACAAGCGGGGCCGTCCTACGAGCAGTACTTC
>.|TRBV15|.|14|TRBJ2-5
CATSRGLGQETQYF
TGTGCCACCAGCCGCGGCCTCGGGCAAGAGACCCAGTACTTC
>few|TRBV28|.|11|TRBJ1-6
CASRGGSPLHF
TGTGCCAGCAGAGGGGGTTCACCCCTCCACTTT
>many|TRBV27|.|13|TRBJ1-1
CASSTLDGTEAFF
TGTGCCAGCAGTACTCTGGATGGCACTGAAGCTTTCTTT
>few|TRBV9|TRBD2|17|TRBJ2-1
CASSVMGLAGIYNEQFF
TGTGCCAGCAGCGTAATGGGACTAGCGGGGATCTACAATGAGCAGTTCTTC
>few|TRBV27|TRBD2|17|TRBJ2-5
CASSSRLAGGFKETQYF
TGTGCCAGCAGTTCCAGACTAGCGGGAGGATTTAAAGAGACCCAGTACTTC
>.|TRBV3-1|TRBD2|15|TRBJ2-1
CASSQIRGSYNEQFF
TGTGCCAGCAGCCAAATCCGCGGGAGCTACAATGAGCAGTTCTTC
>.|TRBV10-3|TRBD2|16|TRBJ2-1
CAISGTSGSSYNEQFF
TGTGCCATCAGTGGGACTAGCGGGAGCTCCTACAATGAGCAGTTCTTC
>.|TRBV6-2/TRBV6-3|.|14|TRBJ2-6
CASRTVPGPNVLTF
TGTGCCAGCAGGACCGTTCCCGGGCCCAACGTCCTGACTTTC
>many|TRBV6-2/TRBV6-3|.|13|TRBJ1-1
CASSRGENTEAFF
TGTGCCAGCAGTCGAGGTGAGAACACTGAAGCTTTCTTT
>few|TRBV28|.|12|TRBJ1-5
CASDSFNQPQHF
TGTGCCAGCGACAGTTTCAATCAGCCCCAGCATTTT
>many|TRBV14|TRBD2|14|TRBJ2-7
CASSRAGGPYEQYF
TGTGCCAGCAGCCGAGCGGGAGGGCCATACGAGCAGTACTTC
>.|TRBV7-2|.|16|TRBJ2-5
CASSLGERGQEETQYF
TGTGCCAGCAGCTTAGGGGAGCGAGGACAAGAAGAGACCCAGTACTTC
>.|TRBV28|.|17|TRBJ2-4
CASSLKRLFLAKNIQYF
TGTGCCAGCAGTTTAAAGCGTCTCTTTCTAGCCAAAAACATTCAGTACTTC
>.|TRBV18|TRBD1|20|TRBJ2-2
CASSPFSGQGFQANTGELFF
TGTGCCAGCTCACCATTTTCGGGACAGGGGTTCCAGGCGAACACCGGGGAGCTGTTTTTT
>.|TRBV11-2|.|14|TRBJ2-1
CASSLFSALGEQFF
TGTGCCAGCAGCTTATTTTCCGCATTGGGTGAGCAGTTCTTC
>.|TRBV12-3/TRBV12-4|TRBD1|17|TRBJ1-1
CASSFWVTTGTNTEAFF
TGTGCCAGCAGTTTTTGGGTGACGACAGGGACGAACACTGAAGCTTTCTTT
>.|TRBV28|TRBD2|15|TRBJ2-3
CASSLERGGPDTQYF
TGTGCCAGCAGTTTAGAGCGGGGCGGGCCAGATACGCAGTATTTT
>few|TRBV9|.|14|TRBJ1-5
CASSPSGGAQPQHF
TGTGCCAGCAGCCCCAGCGGGGGTGCTCAGCCCCAGCATTTT
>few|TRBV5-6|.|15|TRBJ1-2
CASSLGQTTNYGYTF
TGTGCCAGCAGCTTGGGCCAGACCACTAACTATGGCTACACCTTC
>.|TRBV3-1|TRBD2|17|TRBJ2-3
CASSHERPEGRADTQYF
TGTGCCAGCAGCCATGAAAGGCCCGAGGGGAGGGCAGATACGCAGTATTTT
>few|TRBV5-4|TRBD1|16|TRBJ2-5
CASSGPGGQGLETQYF
TGTGCCAGCAGCGGACCTGGGGGACAGGGGTTAGAGACCCAGTACTTC
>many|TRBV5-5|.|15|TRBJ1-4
CASNTGGSTNEKLFF
TGTGCCAGCAATACGGGGGGTTCGACTAATGAAAAACTGTTTTTT
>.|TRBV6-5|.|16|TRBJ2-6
CASSYLGQYGANVLTF
TGTGCCAGCAGTTACCTGGGACAATACGGGGCCAACGTCCTGACTTTC
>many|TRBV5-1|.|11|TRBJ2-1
CASSLTGEQFF
TGCGCCAGCAGCTTGACTGGTGAGCAGTTCTTC
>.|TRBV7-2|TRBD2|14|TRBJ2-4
CASRTSGAKNIQYF
TGTGCCAGCAGGACTAGCGGGGCCAAAAACATTCAGTACTTC
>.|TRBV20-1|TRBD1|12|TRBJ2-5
CSTRTGRKTQYF
TGCAGTACGAGGACAGGGAGAAAGACCCAGTACTTC
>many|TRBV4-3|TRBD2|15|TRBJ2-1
CASSQGLAGNNEQFF
TGTGCCAGCTCACAAGGACTAGCGGGAAACAATGAGCAGTTCTTC
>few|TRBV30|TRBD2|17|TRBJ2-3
CAWIMFGGAGASDTQYF
TGTGCCTGGATAATGTTCGGCGGGGCGGGAGCCTCAGATACGCAGTATTTT
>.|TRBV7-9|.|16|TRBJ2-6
CASSLALGTGANVLTF
TGTGCCAGCAGCTTAGCGCTGGGGACCGGGGCCAACGTCCTGACTTTC
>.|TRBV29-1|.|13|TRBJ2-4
CSVAQLAKNIQYF
TGCAGCGTAGCGCAACTAGCCAAAAACATTCAGTACTTC
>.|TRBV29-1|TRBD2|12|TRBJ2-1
CSPRTGGNEQFF
TGCAGCCCGAGAACGGGGGGCAATGAGCAGTTCTTC
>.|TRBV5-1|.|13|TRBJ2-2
CASLQDNTGELFF
TGCGCCAGCCTACAGGACAACACCGGGGAGCTGTTTTTT
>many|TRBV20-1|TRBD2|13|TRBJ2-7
CSASRGSSYEQYF
TGCAGTGCTAGTCGCGGGAGTAGCTACGAGCAGTACTTC
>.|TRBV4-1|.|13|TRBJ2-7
CASSRLPVGEQYF
TGCGCCAGCAGCCGATTACCGGTAGGCGAGCAGTACTTC
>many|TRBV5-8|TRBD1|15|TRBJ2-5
CASSQWTGVRETQYF
TGTGCCAGCAGCCAATGGACAGGAGTACGAGAGACCCAGTACTTC
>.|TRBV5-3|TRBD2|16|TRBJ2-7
CAMSLGFGLAGGEQYF
TGTGCCATGAGCTTGGGATTCGGACTAGCGGGAGGTGAGCAGTACTTC
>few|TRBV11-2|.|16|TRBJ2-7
CASSLGVPGFSYEQYF
TGTGCCAGCAGTTTAGGCGTACCGGGGTTCTCCTACGAGCAGTACTTC
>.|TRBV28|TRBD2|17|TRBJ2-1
CASSLRPGLAVYNEQFF
TGTGCCAGCAGTTTAAGGCCCGGACTAGCGGTTTACAATGAGCAGTTCTTC
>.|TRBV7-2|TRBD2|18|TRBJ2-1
CASSLAGGPGLRYNEQFF
TGTGCCAGCAGCTTAGCGGGAGGGCCCGGATTAAGGTACAATGAGCAGTTCTTC
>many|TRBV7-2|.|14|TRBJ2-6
CASSLASGANVLTF
TGTGCCAGCAGCTTAGCGTCTGGGGCCAACGTCCTGACTTTC
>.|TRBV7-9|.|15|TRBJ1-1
CASSPRGRQNTEAFF
TGTGCCAGCAGCCCTAGGGGCAGGCAGAACACTGAAGCTTTCTTT
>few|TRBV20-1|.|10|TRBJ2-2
CSAPAGELFF
TGCAGTGCTCCAGCCGGGGAGCTGTTTTTT
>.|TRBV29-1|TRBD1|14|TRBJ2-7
CSARQGAFGYEQYF
TGCAGCGCACGACAGGGGGCGTTCGGTTACGAGCAGTACTTC
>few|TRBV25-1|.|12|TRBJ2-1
CASSEWSVEQFF
TGTGCCAGCAGTGAATGGTCGGTTGAGCAGTTCTTC
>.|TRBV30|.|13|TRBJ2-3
CAWYGGSTDTQYF
TGTGCCTGGTACGGCGGGAGCACAGATACGCAGTATTTT
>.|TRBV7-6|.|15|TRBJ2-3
CASSSGSSSTDTQYF
TGTGCCAGCAGCTCCGGTTCCTCTAGCACAGATACGCAGTATTTT
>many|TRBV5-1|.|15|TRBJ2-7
CASSLEGTVTYEQYF
TGCGCCAGCAGCTTGGAAGGGACGGTGACCTACGAGCAGTACTTC
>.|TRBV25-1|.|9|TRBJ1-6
CASGSPLHF
TGTGCCAGCGGGTCACCCCTCCACTTT
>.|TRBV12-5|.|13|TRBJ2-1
CASVLGGTGEQFF
TGTGCTAGTGTCTTGGGAGGCACCGGTGAGCAGTTCTTC
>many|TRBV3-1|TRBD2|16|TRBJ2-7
CASSQERTSASYEQYF
TGTGCCAGCAGCCAAGAACGGACTAGCGCCTCCTACGAGCAGTACTTC
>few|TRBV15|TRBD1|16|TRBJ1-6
CATSSAWGTGNSPLHF
TGTGCCACCAGCAGCGCTTGGGGGACAGGGAATTCACCCCTCCACTTT
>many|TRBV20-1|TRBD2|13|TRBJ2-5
CSAPLAAQETQYF
TGCAGTGCTCCACTAGCGGCCCAAGAGACCCAGTACTTC
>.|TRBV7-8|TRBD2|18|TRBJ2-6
CASTGTSGRNSGANVLTF
TGTGCCAGCACCGGGACTAGCGGGAGAAATTCTGGGGCCAACGTCCTGACTTTC